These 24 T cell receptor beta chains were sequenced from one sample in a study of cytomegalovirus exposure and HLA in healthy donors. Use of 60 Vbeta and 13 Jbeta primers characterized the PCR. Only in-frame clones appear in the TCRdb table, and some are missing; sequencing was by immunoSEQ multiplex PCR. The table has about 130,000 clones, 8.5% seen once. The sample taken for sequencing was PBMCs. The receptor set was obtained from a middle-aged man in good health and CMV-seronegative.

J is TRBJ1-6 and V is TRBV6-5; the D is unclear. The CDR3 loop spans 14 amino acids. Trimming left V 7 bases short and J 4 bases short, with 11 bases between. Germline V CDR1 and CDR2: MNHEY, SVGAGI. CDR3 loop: CASNKAGYNSPLHF. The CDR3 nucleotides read TGTGCCAGCAATAAGGCGGGTTATAATTCACCCCTCCACTTT.

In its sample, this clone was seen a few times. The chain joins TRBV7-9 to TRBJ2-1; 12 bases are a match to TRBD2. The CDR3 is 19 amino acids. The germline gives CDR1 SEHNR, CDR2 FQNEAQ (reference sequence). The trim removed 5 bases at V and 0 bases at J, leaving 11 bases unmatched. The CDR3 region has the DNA TGTGCCAGCAGCCCAGGGACTAGCGGGTTAGCACCCTCCTACAATGAGCAGTTCTTC. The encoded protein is CASSPGTSGLAPSYNEQFF.

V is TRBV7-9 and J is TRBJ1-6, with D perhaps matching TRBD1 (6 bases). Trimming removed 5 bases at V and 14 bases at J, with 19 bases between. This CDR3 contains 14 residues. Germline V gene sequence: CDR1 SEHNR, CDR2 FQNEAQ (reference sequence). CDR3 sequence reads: CASSHDSGGPALHF. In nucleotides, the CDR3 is TGTGCCAGCAGCCACGACAGTGGGGGCCCCGCCCTCCACTTT.

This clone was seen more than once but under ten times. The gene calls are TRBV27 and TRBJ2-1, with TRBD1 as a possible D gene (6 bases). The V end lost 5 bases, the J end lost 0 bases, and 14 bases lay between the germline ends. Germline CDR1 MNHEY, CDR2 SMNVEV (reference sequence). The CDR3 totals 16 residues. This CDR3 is CASSIQTGSSYNEQFF. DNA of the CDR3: TGTGCCAGCAGTATCCAAACAGGGAGCTCCTACAATGAGCAGTTCTTC.

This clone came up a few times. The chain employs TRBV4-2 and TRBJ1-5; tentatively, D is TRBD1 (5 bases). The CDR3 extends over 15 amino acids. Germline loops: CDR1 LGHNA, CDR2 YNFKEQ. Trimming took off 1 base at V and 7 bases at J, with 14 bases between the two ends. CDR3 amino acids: CASSQAPGREQPQHF. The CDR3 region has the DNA TGTGCCAGCAGCCAAGCGCCAGGGAGGGAACAGCCCCAGCATTTT.

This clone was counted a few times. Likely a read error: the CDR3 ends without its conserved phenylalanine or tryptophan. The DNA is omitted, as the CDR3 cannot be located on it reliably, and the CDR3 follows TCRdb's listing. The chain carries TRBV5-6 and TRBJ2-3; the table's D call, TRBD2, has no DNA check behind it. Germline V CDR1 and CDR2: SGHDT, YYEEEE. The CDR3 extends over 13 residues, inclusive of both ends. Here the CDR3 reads CASSMGRGRGSKN.

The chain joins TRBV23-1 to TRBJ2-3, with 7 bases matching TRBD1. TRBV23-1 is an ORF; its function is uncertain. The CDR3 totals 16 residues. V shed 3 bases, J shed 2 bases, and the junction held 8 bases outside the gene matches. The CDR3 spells CASSHPTGDYTDTQYF. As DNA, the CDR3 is TGCGCCAGCAGTCACCCAACAGGGGATTACACAGATACGCAGTATTTT.

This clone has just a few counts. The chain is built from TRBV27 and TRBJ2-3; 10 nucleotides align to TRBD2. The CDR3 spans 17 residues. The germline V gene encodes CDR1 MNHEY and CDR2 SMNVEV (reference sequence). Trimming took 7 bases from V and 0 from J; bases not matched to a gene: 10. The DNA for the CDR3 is TGTGCCAGCATTGAGAATAGCGGGGGGCTTAGCACAGATACGCAGTATTTT. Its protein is CASIENSGGLSTDTQYF.

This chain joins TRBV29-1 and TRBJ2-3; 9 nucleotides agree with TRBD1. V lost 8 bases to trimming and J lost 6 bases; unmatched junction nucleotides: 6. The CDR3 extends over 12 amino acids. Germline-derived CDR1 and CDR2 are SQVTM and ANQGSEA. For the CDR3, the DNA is TGCAGCCCCACAGGGGGCCCCGATACGCAGTATTTT. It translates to CSPTGGPDTQYF.

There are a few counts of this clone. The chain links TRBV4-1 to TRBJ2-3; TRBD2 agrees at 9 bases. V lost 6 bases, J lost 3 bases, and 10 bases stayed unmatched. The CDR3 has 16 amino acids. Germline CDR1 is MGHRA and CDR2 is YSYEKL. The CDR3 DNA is TGCGCCAGCAGAAAGCCCGGGACTAGCTTTACAGATACGCAGTATTTT. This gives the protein CASRKPGTSFTDTQYF.

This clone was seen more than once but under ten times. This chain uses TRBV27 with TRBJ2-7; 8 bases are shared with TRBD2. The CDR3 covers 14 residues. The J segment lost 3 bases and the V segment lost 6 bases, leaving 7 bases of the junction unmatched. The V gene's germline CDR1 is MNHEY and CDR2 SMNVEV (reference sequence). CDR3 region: CASRLSGVSYEQYF. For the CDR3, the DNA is TGTGCCAGCAGACTTAGCGGGGTTAGCTACGAGCAGTACTTC.

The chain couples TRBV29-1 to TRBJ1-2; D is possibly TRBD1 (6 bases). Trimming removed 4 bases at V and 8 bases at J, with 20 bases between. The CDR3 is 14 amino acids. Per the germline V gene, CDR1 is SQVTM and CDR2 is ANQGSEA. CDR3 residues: CSVGWTAAVGGYTF. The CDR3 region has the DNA TGCAGCGTTGGCTGGACAGCCGCCGTGGGGGGCTACACCTTC. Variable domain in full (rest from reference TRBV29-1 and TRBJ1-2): SAVISQKPSRDICQRGTSLTIQCQVDSQVTMMFWYRQQPGQSLTLIATANQGSEATYESGFVIDKFPISRPNLTFSTLTVSNMSPEDSSIYLCSVGWTAAVGGYTFGSGTRLTVV.

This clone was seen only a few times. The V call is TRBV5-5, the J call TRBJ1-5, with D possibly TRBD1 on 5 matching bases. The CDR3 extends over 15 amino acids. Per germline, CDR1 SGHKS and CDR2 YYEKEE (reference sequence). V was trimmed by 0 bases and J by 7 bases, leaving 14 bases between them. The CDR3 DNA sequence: TGTGCCAGCAGCTTGGTACCTCAGGGCCGACAGCCCCAGCATTTT. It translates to CASSLVPQGRQPQHF. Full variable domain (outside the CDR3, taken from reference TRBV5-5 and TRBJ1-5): DAGVTQSPTHLIKTRGQQVTLRCSPISGHKSVSWYQQVLGQGPQFIFQYYEKEERGRGNFPDRFSARQFPNYSSELNVNALLLGDSALYLCASSLVPQGRQPQHFGDGTRLSIL.

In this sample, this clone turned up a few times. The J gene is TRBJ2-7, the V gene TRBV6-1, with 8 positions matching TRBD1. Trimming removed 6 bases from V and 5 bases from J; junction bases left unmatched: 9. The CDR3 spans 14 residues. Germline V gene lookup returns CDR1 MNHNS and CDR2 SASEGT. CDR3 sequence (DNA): TGTGCCAGCAGCCTCGACAGGGGTGAAAACGAGCAGTACTTC. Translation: CASSLDRGENEQYF.

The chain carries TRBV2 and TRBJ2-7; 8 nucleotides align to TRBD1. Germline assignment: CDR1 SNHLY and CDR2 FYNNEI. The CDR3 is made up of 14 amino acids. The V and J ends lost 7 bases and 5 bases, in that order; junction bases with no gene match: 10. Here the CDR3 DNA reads TGTGCCAGCACTTTGGAGGACAGGGTGAACGAGCAGTACTTC. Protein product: CASTLEDRVNEQYF.

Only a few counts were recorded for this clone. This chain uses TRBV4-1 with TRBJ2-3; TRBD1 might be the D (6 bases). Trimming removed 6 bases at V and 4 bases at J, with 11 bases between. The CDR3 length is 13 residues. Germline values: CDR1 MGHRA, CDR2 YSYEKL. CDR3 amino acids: CASSNRDADTQYF. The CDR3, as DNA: TGCGCCAGCAGTAACAGGGATGCAGATACGCAGTATTTT.

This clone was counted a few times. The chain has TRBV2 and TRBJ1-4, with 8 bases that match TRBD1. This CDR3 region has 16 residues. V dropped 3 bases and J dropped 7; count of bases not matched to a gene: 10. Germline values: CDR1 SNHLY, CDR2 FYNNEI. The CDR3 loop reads CASSDPGTGRGEKLFF. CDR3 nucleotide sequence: TGTGCCAGCAGTGACCCCGGGACAGGCAGGGGTGAAAAACTGTTTTTT.

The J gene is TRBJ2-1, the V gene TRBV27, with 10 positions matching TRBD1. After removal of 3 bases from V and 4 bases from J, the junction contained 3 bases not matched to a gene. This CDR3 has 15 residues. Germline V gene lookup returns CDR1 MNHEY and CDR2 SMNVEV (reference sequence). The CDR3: CASSLGQGHYNEQFF. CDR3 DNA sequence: TGTGCCAGCAGTTTGGGACAGGGGCATTACAATGAGCAGTTCTTC.

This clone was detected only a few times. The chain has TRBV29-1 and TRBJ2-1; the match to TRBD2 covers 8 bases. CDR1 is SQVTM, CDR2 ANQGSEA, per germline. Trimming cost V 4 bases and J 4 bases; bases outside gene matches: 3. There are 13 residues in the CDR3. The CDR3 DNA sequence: TGCAGCGTTGCCGGGGGGGAATACAATGAGCAGTTCTTC. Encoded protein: CSVAGGEYNEQFF.

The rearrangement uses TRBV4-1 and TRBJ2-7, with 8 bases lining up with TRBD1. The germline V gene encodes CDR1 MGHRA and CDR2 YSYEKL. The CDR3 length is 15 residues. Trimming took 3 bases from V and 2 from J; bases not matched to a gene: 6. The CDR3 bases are TGCGCCAGCAGCCACACAGGGGGATCCACCTACGAGCAGTACTTC. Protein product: CASSHTGGSTYEQYF.

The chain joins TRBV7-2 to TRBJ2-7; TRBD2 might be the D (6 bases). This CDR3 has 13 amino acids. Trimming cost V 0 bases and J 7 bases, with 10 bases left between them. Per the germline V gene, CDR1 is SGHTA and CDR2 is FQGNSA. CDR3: CASSLAGGWEQYF. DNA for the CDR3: TGTGCCAGCAGCTTAGCCGGGGGTTGGGAGCAGTACTTC.

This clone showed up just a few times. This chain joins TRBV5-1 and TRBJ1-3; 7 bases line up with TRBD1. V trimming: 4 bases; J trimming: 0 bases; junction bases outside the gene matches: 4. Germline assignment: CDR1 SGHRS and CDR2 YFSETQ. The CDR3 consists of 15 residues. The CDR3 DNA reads TGCGCCAGCAGCGTGGACAGGCCCTCTGGAAACACCATATATTTT. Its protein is CASSVDRPSGNTIYF.

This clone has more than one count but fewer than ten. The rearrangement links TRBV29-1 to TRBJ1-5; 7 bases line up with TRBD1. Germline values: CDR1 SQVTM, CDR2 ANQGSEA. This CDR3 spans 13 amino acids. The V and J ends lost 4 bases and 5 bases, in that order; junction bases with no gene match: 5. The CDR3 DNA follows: TGCAGCGTTGGACAGGGAGAGCATCAGCCCCAGCATTTT. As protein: CSVGQGEHQPQHF.

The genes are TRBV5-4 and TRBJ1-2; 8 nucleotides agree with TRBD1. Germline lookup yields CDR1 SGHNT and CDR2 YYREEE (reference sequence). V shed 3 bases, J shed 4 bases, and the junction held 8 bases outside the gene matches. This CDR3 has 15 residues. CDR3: CASSSPGQASYGYTF. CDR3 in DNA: TGTGCCAGCAGCTCCCCGGGACAGGCGTCCTATGGCTACACCTTC.